Listed here are 30 T cell receptor beta chains from one sample, sequenced in a study of response to subunit inactivated influenza vaccine. TCRdb passed the RT-PCR reads through MiXCR, listing each CDR3 protein once. There are approximately 500,000 distinct CDR3 sequences in the sample; 12% to 15% occur only once, and approximately 10% lies in the top ten. The source was PBMCs from blood, collected roughly 12 days after vaccination. Every receptor here comes from a man in his fifties or sixties who received an inactivated influenza vaccine.

This rearrangement joins TRBV4-3 to TRBJ2-3; 9 bases line up with TRBD2. Germline CDR1 LGHNA, CDR2 YSLEER. V lost 1 base, J lost 1 base, and 6 bases stayed unmatched. The CDR3 loop spans 17 amino acids. CDR3 coding DNA: TGCGCCAGCAGCCAAGCCACTTCTAGCGGGGGCACAGATACGCAGTATTTT. It encodes CASSQATSSGGTDTQYF.

This clonotype was seen ten or more times. The rearrangement links TRBV4-2 to TRBJ2-1, with 8 bases lining up with TRBD2. The CDR3 extends over 15 amino acids. The germline CDR1 and CDR2 sequences are LGHNA and YNFKEQ. Trimming took 4 bases from V and 8 from J; bases not matched to a gene: 10. The CDR3 reads CASSLLPGGTDEQFF. CDR3 coding DNA: TGTGCCAGCAGCCTACTTCCGGGGGGGACCGATGAGCAGTTCTTC.

This clonotype was recorded many times. The J gene is TRBJ2-1, the V gene TRBV5-1; unclear D gene. The V and J ends lost 5 bases and 1 base respectively, with 10 bases between them. This CDR3 spans 14 amino acids. Germline CDR1 and CDR2: SGHRS and YFSETQ. The CDR3 here is CASSFSESYNEQFF. CDR3 bases: TGCGCCAGCAGTTTCTCCGAGTCCTACAATGAGCAGTTCTTC.

This clonotype was picked up a small number of times. A much larger clone lies one base from this, so it may be a read error. V and J are TRBV29-1 and TRBJ2-7, with TRBD1 as a possible D gene (5 bases). This CDR3 region has 12 residues. Trimming cost V 4 bases and J 2 bases, with 9 bases left between them. The germline gives CDR1 SQVTM, CDR2 ANQGSEA. The CDR3 protein is CSVGKGPYEQYF. DNA of the CDR3: TGCAGCGTTGGGAAGGGGCCCTACGAGCAGTACTTC.

This clonotype was counted a few times. The rearrangement links TRBV6-2 or TRBV6-3 to TRBJ2-1, with no clear D. Trimming pared 4 bases from V and 9 bases from J, leaving 16 bases between. This CDR3 has 14 residues. Germline V gene data show CDR1 as MNHEY and CDR2 as SVGEGT. CDR3 protein: CASSSRPDLGEQFF. DNA for the CDR3: TGTGCCAGCAGTTCCCGGCCCGACTTGGGTGAGCAGTTCTTC.

V and J are TRBV5-1 and TRBJ2-5; D possibly corresponds to TRBD1 (6 bases). CDR3 length: 14 residues. Germline values: CDR1 SGHRS, CDR2 YFSETQ. The V gene lost 2 bases and the J gene lost 1 base, with 9 bases spanning the gap. The CDR3 sequence: CASSFTDSQETQYF. The CDR3 coding sequence is TGCGCCAGCAGCTTTACGGACAGCCAAGAGACCCAGTACTTC. The variable domain in full, completed from reference TRBV5-1 and TRBJ2-5, reads KAGVTQTPRYLIKTRGQQVTLSCSPISGHRSVSWYQQTPGQGLQFLFEYFSETQRNKGNFPGRFSGRQFSNSRSEMNVSTLELGDSALYLCASSFTDSQETQYFGPGTRLLVL.

The chain joins TRBV6-6 to TRBJ1-1; D is uncertain. V was cut by 7 bases and J by 0 bases, with 6 bases left in between. Germline loops: CDR1 MNHNY, CDR2 SVGAGI (reference sequence). This CDR3 is built from 12 residues. The CDR3 here is CASNDLNTEAFF. The CDR3 DNA reads TGTGCCAGCAATGACTTGAACACTGAAGCTTTCTTT.

This clonotype was detected many times. The chain links TRBV5-1 to TRBJ1-3; tentative D call: TRBD1 (5 bases). Germline V CDR1 and CDR2: SGHRS, YFSETQ. With 2 bases removed from V and 0 bases from J, the gap between germline ends came to 12 bases. The CDR3 length is 16 residues. DNA for the CDR3: TGCGCCAGCAGCTTCCAGGGTGAAGACTCTGGAAACACCATATATTTT. Translation: CASSFQGEDSGNTIYF.

The table lists this clonotype with many counts. The CDR3 nucleotides are TGTGCCAGCAGTGAAGCGGCGGGTAGCAATCAGCCCCAGCATTTT. Its protein is CASSEAAGSNQPQHF. The V call is TRBV2, the J call TRBJ1-5; D unclear. In germline, CDR1 is SNHLY, CDR2 FYNNEI. The CDR3 contains 15 residues. Deletions cut 0 bases from V and 0 bases from J, with 6 bases between.

Worth noting for this clonotype: The junction departs from the called germline gene at one end, perhaps through a read error. The chain links TRBV5-1 to TRBJ2-7; TRBD2 aligns across 9 bases. The CDR3 loop spans 14 amino acids. Germline-derived CDR1 and CDR2 are SGHRS and YFSETQ. The DNA for the CDR3 is TGCGCCAGCAGCCCCGGGACTAGCTCCCACGAGCAGTACTTC. Its protein product is CASSPGTSSHEQYF.

This clonotype was seen only a few times. This chain joins TRBV29-1 and TRBJ2-7; TRBD2 aligns across 10 bases. From germline, CDR1 is SQVTM and CDR2 ANQGSEA. This CDR3 contains 14 residues. V was pared by 2 bases and J by 3 bases, with 4 bases of the junction left unmatched. The CDR3 region is CSVELGLAHYEQYF. The CDR3 bases are TGCAGCGTTGAATTGGGACTAGCGCACTACGAGCAGTACTTC.

The chain has TRBV5-1 and TRBJ2-1; TRBD1 matches 10 bases. The CDR3 runs 16 residues. With 3 bases clipped from V and 3 bases from J, the junction kept 6 bases outside the gene matches. Germline V gives CDR1 SGHRS, CDR2 YFSETQ. CDR3 protein: CASSWAGTGVYNEQFF. CDR3 in DNA: TGCGCCAGCAGCTGGGCCGGGACAGGGGTCTACAATGAGCAGTTCTTC.

This chain links TRBV6-2 or TRBV6-3 with TRBJ1-1, with 7 bases matching TRBD1. There are 13 residues in the CDR3. The V gene end was trimmed by 5 bases and the J gene end by 4 bases; junction bases not matched to a gene: 4. Germline V gives CDR1 MNHEY, CDR2 SVGEGT. CDR3 sequence reads: CASSGQASTEAFF. CDR3 DNA sequence: TGTGCCAGCAGTGGACAGGCAAGCACTGAAGCTTTCTTT.

This clonotype was picked up many times. The J gene is TRBJ2-2, the V gene TRBV7-9, with TRBD1 matching 8 bases. CDR1 and CDR2 from the germline V gene are SEHNR and FQNEAQ (reference sequence). V was pared by 5 bases and J by 3 bases, with 8 bases of the junction left unmatched. The CDR3 has 16 residues. CDR3 DNA sequence: TGTGCCAGCAGCCCGCCGACAGGGGTGGACACCGGGGAGCTGTTTTTT. Translating gives CASSPPTGVDTGELFF. The full variable domain, in which reference TRBV7-9 and TRBJ2-2 provide the parts outside the CDR3, is DTGVSQNPRHKITKRGQNVTFRCDPISEHNRLYWYRQTLGQGPEFLTYFQNEAQLEKSRLLSDRFSAERPKGSFSTLEIQRTEQGDSAMYLCASSPPTGVDTGELFFGEGSRLTVL.

The chain employs TRBV7-9 and TRBJ2-3; tentatively, D is TRBD2 (5 bases). Germline V gene data show CDR1 as SEHNR and CDR2 as FQNEAQ (reference sequence). This CDR3 is 14 amino acids long. The V end lost 2 bases, the J end lost 4 bases, and 10 bases lay between the germline ends. In DNA form, the CDR3 reads TGTGCCAGCAGCTTACCCTCTAGCTCAGATACGCAGTATTTT. Translated: CASSLPSSSDTQYF.

V gene TRBV12-3 or TRBV12-4 combines with J gene TRBJ2-2; 11 nucleotides match TRBD2. The CDR3 extends over 15 amino acids. V gave up 6 bases and J gave up 5 bases; unmatched junction bases: 5. The DNA of the CDR3 is TGTGCCAGCAGGGTAGCGGGAGGGTTTACCGGGGAGCTGTTTTTT. Translating gives CASRVAGGFTGELFF.

A few counts support this clonotype. This chain uses TRBV6-2 or TRBV6-3 with TRBJ2-1, with 8 bases identical to TRBD2. This CDR3 contains 14 residues. Germline V gives CDR1 MNHEY, CDR2 SVGEGT. Germline trimming cut 7 bases from V and 7 bases from J; bases unmatched to any gene: 9. CDR3 nucleotide sequence: TGTGCCAGCAACCGAGCGGGAGTGTGGAATGAGCAGTTCTTC. Residues: CASNRAGVWNEQFF.

The CDR3 DNA is TGCAGTGTTGCACAGGGGAACTATGGCTACACCTTC. Residues: CSVAQGNYGYTF. The chain uses TRBV20-1 and TRBJ1-2; 7 nucleotides match TRBD1. This CDR3 spans 12 amino acids. Germline loops: CDR1 DFQATT, CDR2 SNEGSKA (reference sequence). Trimming cost V 7 bases and J 2 bases; bases outside gene matches: 4.

This clonotype was observed at least ten times. The chain couples TRBV4-1 to TRBJ1-6; TRBD1 is a possible D gene (6 bases). This CDR3 comprises 15 residues. In germline, CDR1 is MGHRA, CDR2 YSYEKL. With 5 bases removed from V and 5 bases from J, the gap between germline ends came to 13 bases. This chain's CDR3 is CASSTQTGNNSPLHF. Here the CDR3 DNA reads TGCGCCAGCAGCACCCAAACAGGGAATAATTCACCCCTCCACTTT.

The chain is built from TRBV20-1 and TRBJ2-3, with D possibly called TRBD1 or TRBD2 (5 bases each). The CDR3 loop spans 14 amino acids. V lost 3 bases and J lost 7, with 17 bases in between. The germline V gene has CDR1 DFQATT and CDR2 SNEGSKA (reference sequence). The CDR3 loop reads CSASTGTFWNTQYF. Written as DNA, the CDR3 is TGCAGTGCTAGCACCGGGACCTTTTGGAATACGCAGTATTTT.

This sequence joins TRBV10-3 and TRBJ2-5; possibly TRBD1 for D (6 bases). CDR3 length: 14 amino acids. Germline V lookup: CDR1 ENHRY, CDR2 SYGVKD. V shed 10 bases and J shed 5 bases, with 20 bases lying between them. CDR3 protein: CASTPSGATETQYF. CDR3 bases: TGTGCCAGTACCCCGTCAGGGGCTACGGAGACCCAGTACTTC.

This clonotype was detected a few times. The chain uses TRBV6-1 and TRBJ1-1; D perhaps matches TRBD1 (6 bases). Trimming shortened V by 6 bases and J by 1 base, and 12 bases separated the two germline ends. This CDR3 comprises 14 residues. CDR1 MNHNS and CDR2 SASEGT come from the germline V gene. The DNA of the CDR3 is TGTGCCAGCAGAGAGGGACAAAAGAACACTGAAGCTTTCTTT. The encoded protein is CASREGQKNTEAFF.

This chain connects TRBV7-3 to TRBJ2-3; maybe TRBD2 (5 bases). The CDR3 sequence is 14 residues long. Germline lookup yields CDR1 SGHTA and CDR2 FQGTGA. With 9 bases removed from V and 0 bases from J, the gap between germline ends came to 13 bases. The CDR3 here is CASSGSSSTDTQYF. The CDR3 DNA is TGTGCCAGTTCGGGAAGTTCTAGCACAGATACGCAGTATTTT. The full variable domain, its missing parts supplied by reference TRBV7-3 and TRBJ2-3, is GAGVSQTPSNKVTEKGKYVELRCDPISGHTALYWYRQSLGQGPEFLIYFQGTGAADDSGLPNDRFFAVRPEGSVSTLKIQRTERGDSAVYLCASSGSSSTDTQYFGPGTRLTVL.

A few counts support this clonotype. The rearrangement uses TRBV27 and TRBJ1-1; D is unresolved. V gave up 7 bases and J gave up 12 bases, with 18 bases separating them. Germline V CDR1 and CDR2: MNHEY, SMNVEV (reference sequence). The CDR3 totals 12 residues. CDR3 loop: CASTIPGVKTFF. The CDR3 DNA follows: TGTGCCAGCACCATACCTGGGGTTAAGACTTTCTTT.

The rearrangement uses TRBV3-1 and TRBJ2-3; D is ambiguous. The V gene lost 0 bases and the J gene lost 0 bases, with 10 bases spanning the gap. The CDR3 spans 16 residues. From germline, CDR1 is LGHDT and CDR2 YNNKEL (reference sequence). CDR3 sequence: CASSQDPWSSTDTQYF. The CDR3 nucleotides are TGTGCCAGCAGCCAAGATCCGTGGAGTAGCACAGATACGCAGTATTTT.

In its sample, this clonotype was seen a few times. This rearrangement joins TRBV5-1 to TRBJ2-1, with 11 bases matching TRBD2. V gave up 3 bases and J gave up 0 bases; unmatched junction bases: 8. The length of the CDR3 is 18 residues. The germline V gene encodes CDR1 SGHRS and CDR2 YFSETQ. The CDR3 bases are TGCGCCAGCAGCTCTTCGGGGCTAGCGGGGGGCTCCTACAATGAGCAGTTCTTC. Translating gives CASSSSGLAGGSYNEQFF.

This clonotype was observed a handful of times. J is TRBJ2-3 and V is TRBV24-1, with TRBD2 identical over 12 bases. This CDR3 has 17 amino acids. With V trimmed by 3 bases and J by 3 bases, 6 bases remained unmatched. CDR1 is KGHDR and CDR2 is SFDVKD in the germline V gene. In nucleotides, the CDR3 is TGTGCCACCAGTGATCCCATCGGACTAGCGGGAACAGATACGCAGTATTTT. This encodes CATSDPIGLAGTDTQYF.

This clonotype has a handful of counts. The chain links TRBV24-1 to TRBJ1-1; D is unresolved. This CDR3 comprises 11 residues. V was trimmed by 6 bases and J by 7 bases, leaving 8 bases between them. Germline CDR1 reads KGHDR; CDR2 reads SFDVKD. CDR3 protein: CATSIGYEAFF. DNA of the CDR3: TGTGCCACCAGTATCGGGTATGAAGCTTTCTTT.

This chain uses TRBV12-3 or TRBV12-4 with TRBJ1-5, with unresolved D. This CDR3 comprises 15 residues. V lost 5 bases, J lost 3 bases, and 14 bases lay in between. The CDR3 sequence: CASSAGDKSNQPQHF. The CDR3 DNA reads as TGTGCCAGCAGTGCGGGAGATAAATCCAATCAGCCCCAGCATTTT.

The chain uses TRBV5-1 and TRBJ1-6, with D unresolved. The CDR3 extends over 14 amino acids. Germline V gives CDR1 SGHRS, CDR2 YFSETQ. Trimming removed 0 bases from V and 5 bases from J, with 6 bases in between. The CDR3, as DNA: TGCGCCAGCAGCTTGGATTATAATAATTCACCCCTCCACTTT. Protein: CASSLDYNNSPLHF.